One and the same sample provided the 13 T cell receptor beta chains below, sequenced in a study of blood T cell repertoires in COVID-19. Using immunoSEQ multiplex PCR, the repertoire was profiled, and TCRdb retains in-frame clones only, with some absent. In the table there are about 120,000 clones, around 85% of which are singletons. Sequencing used peripheral blood. The receptors stem from a man between 60 and 70 years old with acute or convalescent COVID-19.

The chain carries TRBV5-5 and TRBJ2-1; tentative D call: TRBD2 (6 bases). The V gene's germline CDR1 is SGHKS and CDR2 YYEKEE (reference sequence). Trimming removed 2 bases at V and 6 bases at J, with 15 bases between. This CDR3 is built from 15 residues. CDR3 region: CASSFLALGLNEQFF. CDR3 nucleotides: TGTGCCAGCAGCTTCCTAGCGCTCGGGCTCAATGAGCAGTTCTTC.

The chain recombines TRBV28 with TRBJ2-3; 7 positions agree with TRBD2. The CDR3 extends over 15 amino acids. Germline CDR1 reads MDHEN; CDR2 reads SYDVKM. The ends lost 2 bases at V and 2 bases at J; junction bases unmatched: 4. CDR3 loop: CASSLERDPTDTQYF. Written as DNA, the CDR3 is TGTGCCAGCAGTTTAGAGCGGGACCCCACAGATACGCAGTATTTT.

This clone was recorded only once. This chain connects TRBV7-2 to TRBJ2-5; unclear D gene. V gave up 2 bases and J gave up 2 bases, with 9 bases separating them. The CDR3 loop spans 14 amino acids. Germline V gene sequence: CDR1 SGHTA, CDR2 FQGNSA. The CDR3 is CASSLTAAQETQYF. CDR3 DNA: TGTGCCAGCAGCTTAACGGCGGCGCAAGAGACCCAGTACTTC.

The V call is TRBV28, the J call TRBJ1-2, with D possibly being TRBD1 (5 bases). Between the trimmed V and J ends, which lost 6 bases and 3 bases, there was a span of 17 bases. CDR1 is MDHEN and CDR2 is SYDVKM in the germline V gene. The CDR3 covers 15 residues. The CDR3 coding sequence is TGTGCCAGCAGGGGCGACGGGGGACGGTACTATGGCTACACCTTC. Translated, it gives CASRGDGGRYYGYTF.

V usage is TRBV28 and J usage is TRBJ2-7; the D gene is possibly TRBD2 (6 bases). This CDR3 is 13 amino acids long. V lost 10 bases and J 5 bases, leaving 18 bases between the germline ends. Germline V lookup: CDR1 MDHEN, CDR2 SYDVKM. The CDR3, as DNA: TGTGCCATCTTGGGGGGTAAGGGCCACGAGCAGTACTTC. As protein: CAILGGKGHEQYF. Supplemented by reference TRBV28 and TRBJ2-7, the full variable domain reads DVKVTQSSRYLVKRTGEKVFLECVQDMDHENMFWYRQDPGLGLRLIYFSYDVKMKEKGDIPEGYSVSREKKERFSLILESASTNQTSMYLCAILGGKGHEQYFGPGTRLTVT.

The chain links TRBV12-3 or TRBV12-4 to TRBJ1-2; tentatively, D is TRBD1 (5 bases). The CDR3 covers 12 residues. V was clipped by 7 bases and J by 7 bases, with 13 bases between them. The CDR3 bases are TGTGCCAGCACCGTTAAGGGGTTTGGCTACACCTTC. Its protein product is CASTVKGFGYTF.

The chain couples TRBV27 to TRBJ2-5; 8 bases match TRBD1. The V and J ends lost 4 bases and 5 bases, in that order; junction bases with no gene match: 15. The CDR3 sequence is 17 residues long. Germline V gene sequence: CDR1 MNHEY, CDR2 SMNVEV (reference sequence). The CDR3 is CASSYRQGAQGLETQYF. CDR3 DNA sequence: TGTGCCAGCAGTTACCGGCAGGGGGCGCAGGGGTTGGAGACCCAGTACTTC.

The chain couples TRBV9 to TRBJ2-5; 9 bases fit TRBD1. Germline V gene data show CDR1 as SGDLS and CDR2 as YYNGEE. This CDR3 has 14 amino acids. V shed 2 bases, J shed 3 bases, and the junction held 2 bases outside the gene matches. The CDR3 protein is CASSVGQGKETQYF. In DNA, the CDR3 is TGTGCCAGCAGCGTTGGACAGGGGAAAGAGACCCAGTACTTC.

V usage is TRBV3-1 (or the pseudogene TRBV3-2) and J usage is TRBJ2-5, with 10 bases matching TRBD2. Germline trimming cut 7 bases from V and 4 bases from J; bases unmatched to any gene: 6. The CDR3 has 14 amino acids. CDR1 LGHDT and CDR2 YNNKEL come from the germline V gene (reference sequence). CDR3 sequence (DNA): TGTGCCAGCACCGCGGGACTAGCGTTAGAGACCCAGTACTTC. This encodes CASTAGLALETQYF.

The V and J genes are TRBV4-3 and TRBJ2-1; maybe TRBD2 (6 bases). V was trimmed by 0 bases and J by 3 bases, leaving 9 bases between them. This CDR3 has 15 residues. CDR1 and CDR2 from the germline V gene are LGHNA and YSLEER. The CDR3 nucleotides read TGCGCCAGCAGCCAAGATCGGACTATCTACAATGAGCAGTTCTTC. Encoded protein: CASSQDRTIYNEQFF.

The chain links TRBV19 to TRBJ1-1; no definite D call. This CDR3 is built from 14 residues. The germline V gene encodes CDR1 LNHDA and CDR2 SQIVND (reference sequence). The V end was cut by 3 bases, the J end by 4 bases, with 12 bases between. CDR3 bases: TGTGCCAGTAGTATTACCGGGGAGGGCACTGAAGCTTTCTTT. It specifies CASSITGEGTEAFF.

In nucleotides, the CDR3 is TGTGCCTGGGAGCGACAGGCCCCTTACGAGCAGTACTTC. Its translation: CAWERQAPYEQYF. This chain uses TRBV30 with TRBJ2-7, with TRBD1 as a possible D gene (6 bases). Germline-derived CDR1 and CDR2 are GTSNPN and SVGIG (reference sequence). Trimming removed 5 bases at V and 4 bases at J, with 15 bases between. The CDR3 is 13 amino acids.

The chain carries TRBV7-8 and TRBJ2-7; 7 bases are a match to TRBD2. Germline loops: CDR1 SGHVS, CDR2 FQNEAQ. V dropped 5 bases and J dropped 3; count of bases not matched to a gene: 4. The CDR3 runs to 13 residues. CDR3 nucleotides: TGTGCCAGCAGCACCGGACTAGACTACGAGCAGTACTTC. Amino acid sequence: CASSTGLDYEQYF.